These T cell receptor beta chains were read from a single sample in a study of human T cells and chemical hapten exposure. Each CDR3 protein is one row after TCRdb ran MiXCR on the RACE reads. There are tens of thousands of distinct CDR3 sequences in the sample; 12% occur only once, and 3.5% lies in the top ten. This specimen was whole blood, taken in connection with sensitization to the hapten diphenylcyclopropenone (DPC). All receptors come from a woman aged 55 to 70 with alopecia areata. Some clones in this sample may be carry-over from other donors' samples. The CDR3 runs from the conserved cysteine through the conserved F or W. The order of the fields is V gene, D gene, J gene, clone size, CDR3 protein, CDR3 DNA. A D gene is named only where the DNA matches it firmly. Rows give clone size only sometimes, using once, few, many, or a class for an expanded clone.

>TRBV10-3|.|TRBJ2-7|.
CAIRKTGTEAYEQYF
TGTGCCATCAGAAAAACCGGGACGGAAGCCTACGAGCAGTACTTC
>TRBV18|TRBD1|TRBJ2-3|many
CASSPRGRTGEDTQYF
TGTGCCAGCTCACCACGGGGCCGGACAGGGGAAGATACGCAGTATTTT
>TRBV29-1|.|TRBJ2-1|many
CSVEQKVRYEQFF
TGCAGCGTTGAACAAAAGGTTAGATATGAGCAGTTCTTC
>TRBV18|.|TRBJ2-3|.
CASSAETDTQYF
TGTGCCAGCTCAGCCGAAACAGATACGCAGTATTTT
>TRBV27|.|TRBJ1-1|many
CASSLSGLTEAFF
TGTGCCAGCAGTTTATCGGGGCTTACTGAAGCTTTCTTT
>TRBV18|.|TRBJ1-4|few
CASSPITGGANEKLFF
TGTGCCAGCTCACCAATTACCGGAGGGGCTAATGAAAAACTGTTTTTT
>TRBV12-3/TRBV12-4|TRBD1|TRBJ2-5|many
CASRDRDRGQETQYF
TGTGCCAGCAGAGACAGGGATAGGGGGCAAGAGACCCAGTACTTC
>TRBV20-1|TRBD1|TRBJ1-4|few
CSARDHRGANEKLFF
TGCAGTGCTAGAGACCACAGGGGGGCTAATGAAAAACTGTTTTTT
>TRBV2|.|TRBJ1-6|.
CASSVTYNSPLHF
TGTGCCAGCAGTGTAACGTATAATTCACCCCTCCACTTT
>TRBV20-1|TRBD1|TRBJ1-6|few
CSATGQGNSPLHF
TGCAGTGCTACGGGACAGGGTAATTCACCCCTCCACTTT
>TRBV7-8|.|TRBJ1-3|many
CASSPERAGMTGNTIYF
TGTGCCAGCAGCCCAGAAAGGGCAGGGATGACTGGAAACACCATATATTTT
>TRBV29-1|.|TRBJ1-1|few
CRVGGLNTEAFF
TGCAGGGTGGGCGGGTTGAACACTGAAGCTTTCTTT
>TRBV10-3|TRBD1|TRBJ1-6|.
CAIRGTGNSYNSPLHF
TGTGCCATCAGGGGGACAGGGAACTCCTATAATTCACCCCTCCACTTT
>TRBV13|.|TRBJ2-5|many
CASSPLPGTLQTQYF
TGTGCCAGCAGCCCACTCCCAGGGACTCTGCAGACCCAGTACTTC
>TRBV5-1|TRBD2|TRBJ2-3|few
CASSLAVSGGSTDTQYF
TGCGCCAGCAGCTTGGCAGTGAGCGGGGGGAGCACAGATACGCAGTATTTT
>TRBV2|.|TRBJ1-5|few
CASTLEGPQHF
TGTGCCAGCACCCTCGAGGGGCCCCAGCATTTT
>TRBV7-2|TRBD1|TRBJ2-7|few
CASSSRTGFNEQYF
TGTGCCAGCAGCTCCAGGACAGGGTTTAACGAGCAGTACTTC
>TRBV12-3/TRBV12-4|TRBD2|TRBJ2-1|.
CASSSTPGLAGGRKYWDEQFF
TGTGCCAGCAGTTCAACTCCGGGACTAGCGGGGGGAAGGAAGTATTGGGATGAGCAGTTCTTC
>TRBV5-4|.|TRBJ2-3|many
CASSLYGVGVSDTQYF
TGTGCCAGCAGCTTGTACGGCGTGGGGGTTTCAGATACGCAGTATTTT
>TRBV18|.|TRBJ1-2|many
CASSPGASLNYGYTF
TGTGCCAGCTCACCCGGGGCCAGCCTAAACTATGGCTACACCTTC
>TRBV5-6|.|TRBJ1-2|few
CASSRLSGDNYGYTF
TGTGCCAGCAGCAGGTTATCCGGGGACAACTATGGCTACACCTTC
>TRBV20-1|.|TRBJ2-3|.
CSVARRRGPDTQYF
TGCAGTGTTGCCAGGAGGCGGGGCCCAGATACGCAGTATTTT
>TRBV7-6|TRBD1|TRBJ2-7|many
CASSPGQDNEQYF
TGTGCCAGCAGCCCGGGACAGGACAACGAGCAGTACTTC
>TRBV20-1|TRBD1|TRBJ2-7|few
CSARHRDRAPYEQYF
TGCAGTGCTAGACACAGGGACAGGGCACCCTACGAGCAGTACTTC
>TRBV5-1|.|TRBJ1-1|.
CASEPHGTPNTEAFF
TGCGCCAGCGAGCCCCACGGGACACCCAACACTGAAGCTTTCTTT
>TRBV7-9|TRBD2|TRBJ2-3|few
CASSQTSGGARRTDTQYF
TGTGCCAGCAGCCAGACTAGCGGGGGGGCCCGCCGCACAGATACGCAGTATTTT
>TRBV6-1|TRBD1|TRBJ2-5|.
CASSRAGQAEFGPSQYF
TGTGCCAGCAGTCGTGCCGGACAGGCGGAGTTTGGACCGTCCCAGTACTTC
>TRBV13|.|TRBJ2-1|few
CASSLAPNEQFF
TGTGCCAGCAGCTTAGCCCCAAATGAGCAGTTCTTC
>TRBV29-1|TRBD2|TRBJ2-5|few
CSGYRTGRGETQYF
TGCAGCGGCTACAGGACGGGGAGGGGAGAGACCCAGTACTTC
>TRBV19|TRBD1|TRBJ2-4|many
CASSIALLGTASAKNIQYF
TGTGCCAGTAGTATAGCCCTGCTTGGGACAGCAAGTGCCAAAAACATTCAGTACTTC
>TRBV27|.|TRBJ2-7|many
CASSSLVRGTNKPYEQYF
TGTGCCAGCAGTTCCCTCGTTCGCGGGACAAATAAGCCCTACGAGCAGTACTTC
>TRBV19|TRBD2|TRBJ2-5|few
CASSIASGGDSQETQYF
TGTGCCAGTAGTATAGCTTCGGGGGGAGACAGCCAAGAGACCCAGTACTTC
>TRBV11-2|.|TRBJ1-1|many
CASSLQLENTEAFF
TGTGCCAGCAGCTTACAATTGGAGAACACTGAAGCTTTCTTT
>TRBV24-1|TRBD2|TRBJ2-3|.
CATSKGTSGGTGDTQYF
TGTGCCACCAGCAAAGGGACTAGCGGGGGAACGGGGGATACGCAGTATTTT
>TRBV5-1|TRBD1|TRBJ1-3|many
CASSPSFGTEGNTIYF
TGCGCCAGCAGCCCGAGTTTCGGGACAGAAGGAAACACCATATATTTT
>TRBV9|.|TRBJ2-5|many
CASSVGGLQETQYF
TGTGCCAGCAGCGTAGGGGGCTTACAAGAGACCCAGTACTTC
>TRBV10-3|.|TRBJ1-4|few
CAISERGDEKLFF
TGTGCCATCAGTGAGAGAGGGGATGAAAAACTGTTTTTT
>TRBV10-3|.|TRBJ2-5|many
CAISESVIGGPAPETQYF
TGTGCCATCAGTGAGTCTGTTATCGGGGGGCCGGCCCCAGAGACCCAGTACTTC
>TRBV20-1|.|TRBJ2-3|few
CSARDGQLQVTQYF
TGCAGTGCTAGAGATGGGCAGCTCCAAGTTACGCAGTATTTT
>TRBV20-1|.|TRBJ1-6|many
CSARDRDSPLHF
TGCAGTGCTAGAGACCGCGATTCACCCCTCCACTTT
>TRBV5-5|.|TRBJ1-1|many
CASSRVFGTEAFF
TGTGCCAGCAGCAGGGTTTTCGGAACTGAAGCTTTCTTT
>TRBV2|.|TRBJ1-1|many
CASGGTSGMAFF
TGTGCCAGCGGGGGGACCTCTGGGATGGCTTTCTTT
>TRBV18|.|TRBJ1-5|few
CASSGGSNQPQHF
TGTGCCAGCTCCGGGGGGAGCAATCAGCCCCAGCATTTT
>TRBV5-1|.|TRBJ1-5|few
CASSFGFGGNQPQHF
TGCGCCAGCAGCTTCGGATTCGGGGGCAATCAGCCCCAGCATTTT
>TRBV20-1|TRBD1|TRBJ2-7|few
CSAWGQGEDEQYF
TGCAGTGCCTGGGGACAGGGTGAGGACGAGCAGTACTTC
>TRBV3-1|.|TRBJ2-5|many
CASSQVSGQETQYF
TGTGCCAGCAGCCAAGTTAGCGGACAAGAGACCCAGTACTTC
>TRBV10-3|.|TRBJ2-7|many
CAISESGSYEQYF
TGTGCCATCAGTGAGTCTGGGTCCTACGAGCAGTACTTC
>TRBV9|.|TRBJ2-2|.
CASSVSGPPNTGELFF
TGTGCCAGCAGCGTTTCAGGGCCCCCGAACACCGGGGAGCTGTTTTTT